Below are 25 T cell receptor beta chains sequenced from a single sample in a study of control samples from healthy donors and cancer patients. The data were produced by immunoSEQ multiplex PCR, yet TCRdb's version contains in-frame clones alone and is incomplete. Of 150,000 or so clones listed, roughly 93% are singletons. The material sequenced was blood. All receptors come from a woman aged 60 to 75 in good health.

The V call is TRBV7-3, the J call TRBJ2-5; D gene ambiguous. V lost 2 bases and J 5 bases, leaving 12 bases between the germline ends. CDR3 length equals 14 residues. The germline gives CDR1 SGHTA, CDR2 FQGTGA. CDR3 sequence reads: CASSLSAERETQYF. CDR3 coding DNA: TGTGCCAGCAGCTTATCGGCTGAACGGGAGACCCAGTACTTC.

This chain uses TRBV2 with TRBJ1-5; the D is unclear. Germline CDR1 reads SNHLY; CDR2 reads FYNNEI. Trimming pared 9 bases from V and 0 bases from J, leaving 21 bases between. This CDR3 contains 17 residues. The CDR3 loop is CASLPSLGPLSNQPQHF. The CDR3 DNA reads TGTGCCAGTCTCCCGAGCCTAGGTCCCCTTAGCAATCAGCCCCAGCATTTT.

The CDR3 spells CASSSGAGNGYTF. The CDR3 DNA reads as TGTGCCAGCAGTTCCGGGGCCGGGAATGGCTACACCTTC. The chain carries TRBV11-3 and TRBJ1-2; TRBD1 might be the D (5 bases). Germline values: CDR1 SGHNT, CDR2 YENEEA. The CDR3 sequence is 13 residues long. The V end lost 6 bases, the J end lost 6 bases, and 14 bases lay between the germline ends.

The rearrangement uses TRBV6-2 or TRBV6-3 and TRBJ2-2; 9 nucleotides line up with TRBD1. Germline loops: CDR1 MNHEY, CDR2 SVGEGT. V lost 5 bases and J lost 3; bases outside the gene matches: 4. This CDR3 is built from 15 residues. The CDR3 loop reads CASSQGQGHTGELFF. DNA for the CDR3: TGTGCCAGCAGTCAGGGACAGGGTCACACCGGGGAGCTGTTTTTT.

This chain links TRBV5-6 with TRBJ2-7, with D possibly matching TRBD2 (6 bases). CDR3 length: 14 amino acids. V was trimmed by 0 bases and J by 1 base, leaving 8 bases between them. Per germline, CDR1 SGHDT and CDR2 YYEEEE. The DNA of the CDR3 is TGTGCCAGCAGCTTGGCTGGACTATCCTACGAGCAGTACTTC. It codes for CASSLAGLSYEQYF.

This sequence joins TRBV5-1 and TRBJ1-4; 8 bases line up with TRBD1. There are 14 residues in the CDR3. V lost 3 bases and J lost 8; bases outside the gene matches: 6. Germline V lookup: CDR1 SGHRS, CDR2 YFSETQ. The CDR3 is CASSYGQGEEKLFF. The CDR3 DNA sequence: TGCGCCAGCAGCTACGGACAGGGAGAAGAAAAACTGTTTTTT.

CDR3 region: CASSLWGDNEQFF. CDR3 DNA sequence: TGCGCCAGCAGCTTGTGGGGGGACAATGAGCAGTTCTTC. This chain links TRBV5-1 with TRBJ2-1; D is possibly TRBD2 (6 bases). In germline, CDR1 is SGHRS, CDR2 YFSETQ. The CDR3 covers 13 residues. V lost 1 base and J lost 5, with 7 bases in between.

The rearrangement joins TRBV11-2 to TRBJ1-3; D might be TRBD1 (5 bases). This CDR3 region has 15 residues. Germline V gene data show CDR1 as SGHAT and CDR2 as FQNNGV. V lost 5 bases and J 0 bases, leaving 11 bases between the germline ends. DNA of the CDR3: TGTGCCAGCAGCACCACAGGACTCTCTGGAAACACCATATATTTT. This translates into CASSTTGLSGNTIYF.

The chain is built from TRBV14 and TRBJ1-2, with D uncertain. The germline V and J ends were trimmed by 0 bases and 4 bases, with 6 bases remaining between them. The germline V gene encodes CDR1 SGHDN and CDR2 FVKESK. CDR3 length: 13 residues. CDR3 sequence: CASSQESGYGYTF. DNA of the CDR3: TGTGCCAGCAGCCAAGAATCTGGCTATGGCTACACCTTC.

The chain is built from TRBV7-2 and TRBJ2-5; TRBD2 matches 10 bases. This CDR3 is 16 amino acids long. CDR1 and CDR2 from the germline V gene are SGHTA and FQGNSA. With V trimmed by 0 bases and J by 5 bases, 6 bases remained unmatched. CDR3 region: CASSLAISGGAETQYF. The CDR3 DNA follows: TGTGCCAGCAGCTTAGCTATAAGCGGGGGGGCTGAGACCCAGTACTTC.

The gene calls are TRBV2 and TRBJ2-7; 10 nucleotides agree with TRBD2. After removal of 4 bases from V and 4 bases from J, the junction contained 7 bases not matched to a gene. Germline V gene data show CDR1 as SNHLY and CDR2 as FYNNEI. This CDR3 has 15 amino acids. The CDR3 protein is CASSAQRGGSYEQYF. Written as DNA, the CDR3 is TGTGCCAGCAGTGCCCAGCGGGGGGGATCGTACGAGCAGTACTTC.

The rearrangement joins TRBV3-1 (or the pseudogene TRBV3-2) to TRBJ1-6; D gene unclear. Germline V gene data show CDR1 as LGHDT and CDR2 as YNNKEL (reference sequence). The V end lost 2 bases, the J end lost 15 bases, and 11 bases lay between the germline ends. The CDR3 is made up of 12 amino acids. This CDR3 is CASSQPIGFLHF. DNA of the CDR3: TGTGCCAGCAGCCAACCCATCGGCTTCCTCCACTTT.

The chain carries TRBV5-6 and TRBJ2-7, with D hard to call. Germline V lookup: CDR1 SGHDT, CDR2 YYEEEE. Deletions cut 0 bases from V and 9 bases from J, with 10 bases between. The CDR3 runs 12 residues. The CDR3, as DNA: TGTGCCAGCAGCTTGGATGCGACGGGGCAGTACTTC. It translates to CASSLDATGQYF. The complete variable domain, with remaining parts taken from reference TRBV5-6 and TRBJ2-7, reads DAGVTQSPTHLIKTRGQQVTLRCSPKSGHDTVSWYQQALGQGPQFIFQYYEEEERQRGNFPDRFSGHQFPNYSSELNVNALLLGDSALYLCASSLDATGQYFGPGTRLTVT.

The chain combines TRBV5-1 with TRBJ1-2, with D possibly being TRBD1 (6 bases). The CDR3 sequence is 15 residues long. Per germline, CDR1 SGHRS and CDR2 YFSETQ. V shed 4 bases and J shed 2 bases, with 15 bases lying between them. CDR3: CASSLPLGGNYGYTF. CDR3 DNA sequence: TGCGCCAGCAGCCTTCCCTTAGGGGGGAACTATGGCTACACCTTC.

This chain joins TRBV6-1 and TRBJ1-2, with 7 bases aligning to TRBD1. Germline assignment: CDR1 MNHNS and CDR2 SASEGT. Unmatched junction bases numbered 13, after V lost 4 bases and J lost 2 bases. The CDR3 totals 17 residues. The CDR3 sequence is CASSASLQGPGNYGYTF. The CDR3, as DNA: TGTGCCAGCAGTGCGTCGCTACAGGGGCCGGGCAACTATGGCTACACCTTC.

This chain joins TRBV15 and TRBJ2-7; perhaps D is TRBD1 or TRBD2 (5 bases each). The CDR3 covers 17 residues. The V gene lost 8 bases and the J gene lost 0 bases, with 23 bases spanning the gap. Germline V gene lookup returns CDR1 LNHNV and CDR2 YYDKDF (reference sequence). For the CDR3, the DNA is TGTGCCACCCGGTTTCGCACCGGGGCATCGGGCTCCTACGAGCAGTACTTC. This translates into CATRFRTGASGSYEQYF.

The rearrangement links TRBV9 to TRBJ2-7; the D gene could be TRBD1 or TRBD2 (5 bases each). The germline V gene has CDR1 SGDLS and CDR2 YYNGEE. This CDR3 has 16 amino acids. V lost 0 bases to trimming and J lost 0 bases, with 13 bases between them. The DNA for the CDR3 is TGTGCCAGCAGCGTAGATATCCGGGGCCTCTCCTACGAGCAGTACTTC. Amino acid sequence: CASSVDIRGLSYEQYF.

The chain joins TRBV19 to TRBJ1-1, with a tentative D call TRBD1 (5 bases). CDR1 LNHDA and CDR2 SQIVND come from the germline V gene (reference sequence). V lost 2 bases, J lost 1 base, and 17 bases lay in between. CDR3 size: 17 residues. CDR3 sequence reads: CASSIMGLGERNTEAFF. The DNA of the CDR3 is TGTGCCAGTAGTATAATGGGACTAGGGGAGCGGAACACTGAAGCTTTCTTT.

This clone was detected once. The chain couples TRBV5-4 to TRBJ2-7; tentatively, D is TRBD1 or TRBD2 (5 bases each). Trimming left V 3 bases short and J 6 bases short, with 13 bases between. The CDR3 covers 13 residues. CDR1 and CDR2 (germline): SGHNT, YYREEE (reference sequence). CDR3 bases: TGTGCCAGCAGCTCTTGGGTTGGGGGCGAGCAGTACTTC. This gives the protein CASSSWVGGEQYF.

The rearrangement links TRBV7-2 to TRBJ1-4; D gene uncertain. The CDR3 has 13 residues. CDR1 is SGHTA, CDR2 FQGNSA, per germline. The ends were cut back, 5 bases at V and 8 bases at J, with 12 bases in the middle. The CDR3 loop reads CASSPKTAEKLFF. In nucleotides, the CDR3 is TGTGCCAGCAGCCCAAAGACGGCCGAAAAACTGTTTTTT. Full variable domain (rest looked up from reference TRBV7-2 and TRBJ1-4): GAGVSQSPSNKVTEKGKDVELRCDPISGHTALYWYRQSLGQGLEFLIYFQGNSAPDKSGLPSDRFSAERTGGSVSTLTIQRTQQEDSAVYLCASSPKTAEKLFFGSGTQLSVL.

The chain links TRBV12-5 to TRBJ2-1, with unresolved D. Trimming shortened V by 2 bases and J by 8 bases, and 19 bases separated the two germline ends. Germline lookup yields CDR1 LGHNT and CDR2 FRNRAP. The CDR3 runs 16 residues. The CDR3 region is CASGLSLQDPRDEQFF. DNA of the CDR3: TGTGCTAGTGGTTTGTCTCTCCAGGACCCTAGGGATGAGCAGTTCTTC.

The chain couples TRBV5-6 to TRBJ1-3; D is possibly TRBD1 (5 bases). The germline V and J ends were trimmed by 6 bases and 2 bases, with 18 bases remaining between them. CDR3 length: 16 residues. Germline lookup yields CDR1 SGHDT and CDR2 YYEEEE. The CDR3 DNA is TGTGCCAGCACCACACTCAGGGTTGGGCCTGGAAACACCATATATTTT. Translating gives CASTTLRVGPGNTIYF.

This chain uses TRBV6-1 with TRBJ1-3; TRBD1 matches 7 bases. V was pared by 3 bases and J by 0 bases, with 8 bases of the junction left unmatched. The CDR3 sequence is 17 residues long. CDR1 and CDR2 from the germline V gene are MNHNS and SASEGT. The CDR3 region has the DNA TGTGCCAGCAGTGATAATACGGACAGGCCCTCTGGAAACACCATATATTTT. Translating it yields CASSDNTDRPSGNTIYF.

V gene TRBV18 combines with J gene TRBJ2-5; D remains ambiguous. This CDR3 has 15 residues. CDR1 is KGHSH, CDR2 LQKENI, per germline. V gave up 0 bases and J gave up 1 base, with 9 bases separating them. CDR3 coding DNA: TGTGCCAGCTCACCACCTACAACGATCCAAGAGACCCAGTACTTC. It yields the protein CASSPPTTIQETQYF.

V is TRBV9 and J is TRBJ1-1; D might be TRBD1 (6 bases). The V gene lost 0 bases and the J gene lost 4 bases, with 13 bases spanning the gap. CDR1 is SGDLS, CDR2 YYNGEE, per germline. This CDR3 has 15 amino acids. CDR3 protein: CASSVAGAMATEAFF. CDR3 bases: TGTGCCAGCAGCGTAGCGGGGGCCATGGCCACTGAAGCTTTCTTT.